This T cell receptor (beta chain) was captured in a study of CD8 T cells in ankylosing spondylitis. Study observations and caveats: Some of these motif variants have turned up before, in reports on reactive arthritis synovial fluid and blood.

Concerning this clonotype: Antigen unknown.

Germline V lookup: CDR1 MNHEY, CDR2 SMNVEV (reference sequence). The CDR3 loop spans 12 amino acids. The junction had 11 bases not matched to a gene; V was cut back by 10 bases and J by 11 bases. TCRdb redid the calling of the 5' RACE reads with MiXCR, one entry per CDR3 protein. The sample comprises 250,000 to 300,000 distinct CDR3 sequences, 20% of which are singletons, and 7.5% to 9.5% rests with the top ten. This TCR derives from a male donor with ankylosing spondylitis or in good health (not recorded which). The V gene is TRBV27, the J gene TRBJ2-3, with TRBD1 matching over 8 bases. Material for sequencing was blood, either unsorted or a sorted T cell fraction (not recorded which). CDR3 DNA sequence: TGTGCCATCTTCAACAGGGGGAGCGAGCAGTATTTT. Translating it yields CAIFNRGSEQYF.